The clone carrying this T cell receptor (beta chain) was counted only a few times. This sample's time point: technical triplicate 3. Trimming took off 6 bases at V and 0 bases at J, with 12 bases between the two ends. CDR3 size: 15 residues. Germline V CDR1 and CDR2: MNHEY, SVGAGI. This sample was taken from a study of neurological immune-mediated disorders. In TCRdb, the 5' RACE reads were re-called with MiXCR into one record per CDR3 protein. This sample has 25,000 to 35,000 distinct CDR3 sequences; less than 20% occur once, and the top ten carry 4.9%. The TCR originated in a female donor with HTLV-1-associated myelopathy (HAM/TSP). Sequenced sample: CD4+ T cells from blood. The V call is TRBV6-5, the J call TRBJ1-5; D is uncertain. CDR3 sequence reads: CASSYTRGSNQPQHF. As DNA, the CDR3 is TGTGCCAGCAGCTATACTCGAGGTAGCAATCAGCCCCAGCATTTT.